This is a list of T cell receptor beta chains from one sample in a study of PD-1 blockade in mismatch repair-deficient tumors. Sequencing was performed with immunoSEQ multiplex PCR; in TCRdb, only in-frame clones are kept and a portion is missing. The data hold around 100,000 clones, with about 80% observed a single time. The source was peripheral blood, collected approximately 64 weeks after starting pembrolizumab. These receptors were taken from an adult with mismatch repair-deficient cancer. The CDR3 runs from the conserved cysteine through the conserved F or W. The D gene is left open where the match is weak. Where a row states a size, it is once, few, many or the class of an expanded clone; other rows omit it.

size	D	V	length	J	DNA	CDR3
-	TRBD2	TRBV4-2	19	TRBJ2-2	TGTGCCAGCAGCCAAGCCATGAAACTAGCGGGCACGAACACCGGGGAGCTGTTTTTT	CASSQAMKLAGTNTGELFF
-	TRBD2	TRBV10-3	19	TRBJ2-2	TGTGCCACCGATACGAGCAAAAATCTAGCGGGAGGGAGTACCGGGGAGCTGTTTTTT	CATDTSKNLAGGSTGELFF
-	TRBD2	TRBV30	15	TRBJ2-2	TGTGCCTGGAGTGGAGGGGAGGGCGGCACCGGGGAGCTGTTTTTT	CAWSGGEGGTGELFF
-	-	TRBV6-5	12	TRBJ1-2	TGTGCCATCCATGACAGTAACTATGGCTACACCTTC	CAIHDSNYGYTF
once	-	TRBV30	13	TRBJ2-5	TGTGCCTGGAGTGGGGGGCCTCAAGAGACCCAGTACTTC	CAWSGGPQETQYF
-	-	TRBV25-1	13	TRBJ1-1	TGTGCCAGCAGTTGGGGCGGTATCACTGAAGCTTTCTTT	CASSWGGITEAFF
-	-	TRBV4-2	13	TRBJ1-2	TGTGCCAGCAGCCAAGAGGAGGGGGTAGGCTACACCTTC	CASSQEEGVGYTF
-	TRBD2	TRBV19	17	TRBJ2-6	TGTGCCAGTAGTTCGGGACTAGCGCTGGGAGGGGCCAACGTCCTGACTTTC	CASSSGLALGGANVLTF
-	TRBD1	TRBV6-1	15	TRBJ1-1	TGTGCCAGCTGGAGAGAGGACAGGGGTACCACTGAAGCTTTCTTT	CASWREDRGTTEAFF
-	-	TRBV6-5	11	TRBJ2-1	TGTGCCAGCAGTTATGGGGCAGAGCAGTTCTTC	CASSYGAEQFF
-	TRBD2	TRBV25-1	15	TRBJ2-7	TGTGCCAGCGGAACTAGCGGGGGGTTCTCCTACGAGCAGTACTTC	CASGTSGGFSYEQYF
-	-	TRBV25-1	12	TRBJ1-2	TGTGCCAGCAGGGGGGGGACTTATGGCTACACCTTC	CASRGGTYGYTF
-	-	TRBV14	13	TRBJ2-2	TGTGCCAGCAGCCAAGAGGTAGCCGGGGAGCTGTTTTTT	CASSQEVAGELFF
few	-	TRBV18	14	TRBJ2-5	TGTGCCAGCTCCCCCGTCGTGTCGGGAGAGACCCAGTACTTC	CASSPVVSGETQYF
once	-	TRBV28	13	TRBJ1-4	TGTGCCAGCAGGACAGCCGTAAATGAAAAACTGTTTTTT	CASRTAVNEKLFF
once	-	TRBV6-1	13	TRBJ1-1	TGTGCCAGCAGGGCCGGGCAGATCACTGAAGCTTTCTTT	CASRAGQITEAFF
-	-	TRBV5-8	13	TRBJ2-7	TGTGCCAGCAGTCAGGGGCAATCCTACGAGCAGTACTTC	CASSQGQSYEQYF
-	TRBD1	TRBV16	14	TRBJ2-2	TGTGCCAGCAGCCAAGACAGGGCCACCGGGGAGCTGTTTTTT	CASSQDRATGELFF
few	-	TRBV7-9	15	TRBJ2-3	TGTGCCAGCAGCTCCCAGGGAGGCTCCACAGATACGCAGTATTTT	CASSSQGGSTDTQYF
few	TRBD1	TRBV19	17	TRBJ2-2	TGTGCCAGTAGTCACCCCATACAGGGGGCGAACACCGGGGAGCTGTTTTTT	CASSHPIQGANTGELFF
-	-	TRBV7-9	14	TRBJ2-1	TGTGCCAGCTGGGCACCCACCAGCTACAATGAGCAGTTCTTC	CASWAPTSYNEQFF
-	-	TRBV27	15	TRBJ1-2	TGTGCCAGCAGTTTATTTGCAGCGCACAACTATGGCTACACCTTC	CASSLFAAHNYGYTF
-	-	TRBV5-4	14	TRBJ1-1	TGTGCCAGCAGCTACTGGGGGGGGAACACTGAAGCTTTCTTT	CASSYWGGNTEAFF
-	-	TRBV4-1	14	TRBJ2-1	TGCGCCAGCAGCCAAGAAGGGGACTACAATGAGCAGTTCTTC	CASSQEGDYNEQFF
-	-	TRBV25-1	11	TRBJ1-1	TGTGCCAGCAGTGATAACACTGAAGCTTTCTTT	CASSDNTEAFF
once	-	TRBV29-1	13	TRBJ1-3	TGCAGCGTTGAACGTGTTGGGGGTGACACCATATATTTT	CSVERVGGDTIYF
-	-	TRBV5-6	16	TRBJ2-5	TGTGCCAGCAGCTTGTTGGGGATAAACAAAAAAGAGACCCAGTACTTC	CASSLLGINKKETQYF
few	-	TRBV7-8	15	TRBJ1-5	TGTGCCAGCAGCTTAGTTGACGGTTCCAATCAGCCCCAGCATTTT	CASSLVDGSNQPQHF
once	TRBD2	TRBV14	13	TRBJ2-7	TGTGCCAGCAGCCCCCGACTAGCGGGAGAGCAGTACTTC	CASSPRLAGEQYF
-	TRBD1	TRBV5-6	14	TRBJ2-7	TGTGCCAGCAGCCAGGACAGGGCAACCTACGAGCAGTACTTC	CASSQDRATYEQYF
-	-	TRBV9	15	TRBJ1-1	TGTGCCAGCAGCGGACAACAGGGCATGAACACTGAAGCTTTCTTT	CASSGQQGMNTEAFF
-	-	TRBV7-9	15	TRBJ1-2	TGTGCCAGCAGCTTGGCCAGGGCTTGGCAAAATGGCTACACCTTC	CASSLARAWQNGYTF
few	-	TRBV6-4	11	TRBJ2-1	TGTGCCAGCAGTGCCGACAATGAGCAGTTCTTC	CASSADNEQFF
-	-	TRBV30	11	TRBJ1-2	TGTGCCTGGAGTGTAACCCATGGCTACACCTTC	CAWSVTHGYTF
few	-	TRBV4-3	15	TRBJ2-7	TGCGCCAGCAGCCCCGGAGGGTCGGAGCTCGACGAGCAGTACTTC	CASSPGGSELDEQYF
-	-	TRBV5-6	15	TRBJ2-7	TGTGCCAGCAGCGCCGGATCGGTTCCCTTCTACGAGCAGTACTTC	CASSAGSVPFYEQYF
-	TRBD1	TRBV5-6	15	TRBJ1-2	TGTGCCAGCAGCTTGATTGGACAGGGGGCAGAGGGCTACACCTTC	CASSLIGQGAEGYTF
-	-	TRBV27	16	TRBJ2-7	TGTGCCAGCAGTTTAGTTGGCGGAGCAAGCTCCTACGAGCAGTACTTC	CASSLVGGASSYEQYF
once	-	TRBV5-4	11	TRBJ1-1	TGTGCCAGCTTGGGGGGCACTGAAGCTTTCTTT	CASLGGTEAFF